Detailed here is one T cell receptor beta chain. This sample is drawn from a study of blood T cell repertoires in COVID-19. Study overall: Sites across the United States, Italy and Spain contributed samples from acute and convalescent COVID-19. In each case, the material was cDNA or gDNA derived from T cells, B-cell-depleted T cells, or PBMCs.

Original processing notes: Scientists estimated how many nucleated cells there were by amplifying reference gene primers. Using immunoSEQ multiplex PCR, the repertoire was profiled, and TCRdb retains in-frame clones only, with some absent. V, J and clone size reflect that table, while D and trimming were determined from the DNA. The top ten clones hold 15% to 20% of a sample with 210,000 or so clones, around 84% of them seen once. Germline V gene data show CDR1 as LGHDT and CDR2 as YNNKEL (reference sequence). With V trimmed by 4 bases and J by 1 base, 7 bases remained unmatched. CDR3 length equals 16 residues.

This receptor was identified in a woman older than 75 with active or convalescent COVID-19. The material sequenced was peripheral blood. This sequence joins TRBV3-1 (or the pseudogene TRBV3-2) and TRBJ2-1, with TRBD2 matching 7 bases. The chain's CDR3 is CASSPTLADSYNEQFF. CDR3 DNA: TGTGCCAGCAGCCCCACTCTAGCGGATTCCTACAATGAGCAGTTCTTC.